What follows is one TCR beta chain and its context. Generated by immunoSEQ multiplex PCR, the TCRdb table keeps only in-frame clones and is missing some. The sample carries 150,000 to 160,000 clones, 90% recorded once. The sample originates from a study of T cell responses to AZD1222 COVID-19 vaccine. CDR3 length: 12 residues. Per the germline V gene, CDR1 is MDHEN and CDR2 is SYDVKM. V was clipped by 5 bases and J by 10 bases, with 12 bases between them. V usage is TRBV28 and J usage is TRBJ2-1; no clear D. The receptor comes from an adult in good health. This sample comprised peripheral blood, obtained on day 0 of AZD1222 vaccination. The CDR3 is CASSPIVDEQFF. CDR3 DNA sequence: TGTGCCAGCAGTCCTATAGTAGACGAGCAGTTCTTC.